The next 7 T cell receptor beta chains were all read from a single sample in a study of monozygotic twins with inflammatory bowel disease. From its re-call of the 5' RACE reads, TCRdb lists each CDR3 protein once, without DNA. The sample table sets out around 410,000 distinct CDR3 sequences. Source material: blood. The receptors stem from a human donor with ulcerative colitis or Crohn's disease, or a healthy co-twin of an affected twin (not recorded which).

The V gene is TRBV27, the J gene TRBJ1-1; TCRdb lists TRBD1, though no DNA is available to test this call. The CDR3 contains 17 residues. Germline CDR1 reads MNHEY; CDR2 reads SMNVEV (reference sequence). The CDR3: CASSLGGPGTGHTEAFF.

This sequence joins TRBV5-4 and TRBJ2-5; TCRdb outputs TRBD2, but without DNA this stays unchecked. The CDR3 covers 13 residues. The germline V gene has CDR1 SGHNT and CDR2 YYREEE (reference sequence). CDR3 region: CASSLQLAETQYF.

The V and J genes are TRBV5-1 and TRBJ2-1. CDR3 length: 16 amino acids. Germline V gene data show CDR1 as SGHRS and CDR2 as YFSETQ. CDR3: CASSLDTLSSYNEQFF.

The chain couples TRBV20-1 to TRBJ2-1; TCRdb names TRBD2, which stays unverified in the absence of DNA. This CDR3 comprises 17 residues. CDR1 and CDR2 (germline): DFQATT, SNEGSKA (reference sequence). The CDR3 loop is CSARGDKGTNRYNEQFF.

V and J are TRBV15 and TRBJ2-7; TCRdb selects TRBD2, and the lack of DNA leaves this call unchecked. Looked up from germline, CDR1 is LNHNV and CDR2 is YYDKDF (reference sequence). This CDR3 contains 15 residues. This chain's CDR3 is CATSPTTRTSLGQYF.

The V call is TRBV5-1, the J call TRBJ1-6; the D gene TCRdb calls, TRBD1, cannot be checked with no DNA. CDR1 is SGHRS, CDR2 YFSETQ, per germline. There are 18 residues in the CDR3. CDR3 residues: CASSLEKQGGPYNSPLHF.

The chain is built from TRBV20-1 and TRBJ2-7; as DNA is missing, the TRBD1 call by TCRdb cannot be tested. There are 14 residues in the CDR3. CDR1 and CDR2 from the germline V gene are DFQATT and SNEGSKA (reference sequence). The CDR3 sequence: CSARKGQLARFQYF.